This TCR beta chain emerged from a study of cytomegalovirus exposure and HLA in healthy donors. Study-wide results and limits: V- and J-gene trimming in TCR beta was tied to a missense DCLRE1C variant by an analysis performed later. In vitro checks showed that three CMV-associated chains really do target CMV antigens.

60 Vbeta and 13 Jbeta primers were used in PCR. Sequencing used immunoSEQ multiplex PCR; TCRdb keeps in-frame clones, though not all of them. Counted here are a few hundred thousand clones, around nine tenths occurring once; the ten biggest clones make up less than 2%. Concerning this clone: Its antigen is not identified.

Material: PBMCs. The sequence derives from a girl aged 2-10 years in good health and CMV-seronegative.

The CDR3 here is CASSQYSTTGGNLGANVLTF. For the CDR3, the DNA is TGCGCCAGCAGTCAATATTCTACGACAGGGGGCAATTTGGGGGCCAACGTCCTGACTTTC. The chain combines TRBV23-1 with TRBJ2-6; 10 bases align to TRBD1. TRBV23-1 is filed as an ORF, its function uncertain. V trimming: 1 base; J trimming: 4 bases; junction bases outside the gene matches: 13. There are 20 residues in the CDR3.